The entry that follows covers one T cell receptor (beta chain) sequence. The antigen is undetermined. The data are from a study of T cell repertoires in cytomegalovirus infection. The overall study: Shared public TCR beta signatures pointed to both CMV infection and a matching HLA type. Notes on the study in general: The study found HLA-C-restricted CMV-specific TCR beta clonotypes dominating the ex vivo response.

TCRdb redid the calling of the reads with MiXCR, one entry per CDR3 protein. The sample holds about 130,000 distinct CDR3 sequences, 20% to 30% seen once. The sequenced sample consisted of PBMCs, sequenced either directly or after in vitro stimulation (not recorded which). The origin of this receptor is a human donor in good health (CMV status not recorded). Some clones in this sample may be carry-over from other donors' samples.

The chain's CDR3 is CASSHPGQGASEQYF. In DNA form, the CDR3 reads TGTGCCAGCAGCCATCCGGGACAGGGGGCGTCAGAGCAGTACTTC. V and J are TRBV7-6 and TRBJ2-7; 12 bases map to TRBD1. V lost 5 bases and J lost 7; bases outside the gene matches: 9. The CDR3 covers 15 residues. Germline V CDR1 and CDR2: SGHVS, FNYEAQ.